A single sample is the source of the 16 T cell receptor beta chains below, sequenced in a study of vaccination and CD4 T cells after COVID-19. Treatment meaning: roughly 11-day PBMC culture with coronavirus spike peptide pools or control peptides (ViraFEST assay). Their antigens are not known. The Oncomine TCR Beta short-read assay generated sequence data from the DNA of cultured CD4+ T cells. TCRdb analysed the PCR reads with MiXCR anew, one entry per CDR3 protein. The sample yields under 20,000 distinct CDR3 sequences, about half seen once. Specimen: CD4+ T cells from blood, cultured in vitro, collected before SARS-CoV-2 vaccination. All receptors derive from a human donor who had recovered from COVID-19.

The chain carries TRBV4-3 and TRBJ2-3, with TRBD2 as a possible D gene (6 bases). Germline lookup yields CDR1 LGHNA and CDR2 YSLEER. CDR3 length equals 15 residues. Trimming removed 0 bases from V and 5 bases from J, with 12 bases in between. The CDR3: CASSQDPQGGDTQYF. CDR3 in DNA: TGCGCCAGCAGCCAAGATCCTCAGGGAGGAGATACGCAGTATTTT.

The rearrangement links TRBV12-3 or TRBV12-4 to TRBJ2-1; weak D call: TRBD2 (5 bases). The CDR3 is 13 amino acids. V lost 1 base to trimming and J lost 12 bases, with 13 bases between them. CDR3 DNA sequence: TGTGCCAGCAGTTTAGTAGTCAGCGGTGGGCAGTTCTTC. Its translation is CASSLVVSGGQFF.

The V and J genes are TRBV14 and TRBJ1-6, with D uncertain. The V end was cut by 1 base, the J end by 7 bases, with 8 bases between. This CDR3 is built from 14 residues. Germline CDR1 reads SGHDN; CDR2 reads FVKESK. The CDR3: CASSQGRHNSPLHF. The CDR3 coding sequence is TGTGCCAGCAGCCAAGGAAGACACAATTCACCCCTCCACTTT.

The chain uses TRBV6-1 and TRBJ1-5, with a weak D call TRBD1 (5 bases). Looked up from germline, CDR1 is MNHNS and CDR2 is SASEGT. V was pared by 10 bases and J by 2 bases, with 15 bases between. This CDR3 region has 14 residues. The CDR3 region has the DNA TGTGCCACTAGGGGTGGAGGGCGCAATCAGCCCCAGCATTTT. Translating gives CATRGGGRNQPQHF.

CDR3 in DNA: TGCGCCAGCAGCCCGGAAGGGACAGTTAAAGAGACCCAGTACTTC. Residues: CASSPEGTVKETQYF. The genes are TRBV4-1 and TRBJ2-5, with 7 nucleotides matching TRBD1. Germline trimming cut 4 bases from V and 3 bases from J; bases unmatched to any gene: 8. Looked up from germline, CDR1 is MGHRA and CDR2 is YSYEKL. The CDR3 is 15 residues long.

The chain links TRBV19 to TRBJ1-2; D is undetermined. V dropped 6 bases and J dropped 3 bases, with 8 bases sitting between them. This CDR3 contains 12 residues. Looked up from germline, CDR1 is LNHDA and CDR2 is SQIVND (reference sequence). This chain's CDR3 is CASSDIYYGYTF. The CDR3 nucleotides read TGTGCCAGTAGCGACATTTACTATGGCTACACCTTC.

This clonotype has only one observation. This chain's CDR3 is CASSRDRASQAFF. The DNA of the CDR3 is TGTGCCAGTAGTAGGGACAGGGCGTCACAAGCTTTCTTT. This chain connects TRBV19 to TRBJ1-1; 9 bases match TRBD1. V lost 4 bases and J lost 9; bases outside the gene matches: 6. Per the germline V gene, CDR1 is LNHDA and CDR2 is SQIVND (reference sequence). The CDR3 runs 13 residues. Full variable domain (remainder filled in from reference TRBV19 and TRBJ1-1): DGGITQSPKYLFRKEGQNVTLSCEQNLNHDAMYWYRQDPGQGLRLIYYSQIVNDFQKGDIAEGYSVSREKKESFPLTVTSAQKNPTAFYLCASSRDRASQAFFGQGTRLTVV.

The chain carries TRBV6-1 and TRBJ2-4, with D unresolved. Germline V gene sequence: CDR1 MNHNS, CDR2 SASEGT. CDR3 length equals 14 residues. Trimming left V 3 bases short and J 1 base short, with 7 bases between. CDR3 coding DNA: TGTGCCAGCAGTGACCGATGGGCCAAAAACATTCAGTACTTC. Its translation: CASSDRWAKNIQYF.

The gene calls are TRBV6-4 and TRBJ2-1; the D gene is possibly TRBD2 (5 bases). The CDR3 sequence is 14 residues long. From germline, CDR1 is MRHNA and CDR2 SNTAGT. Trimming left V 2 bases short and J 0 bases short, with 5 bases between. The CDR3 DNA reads TGTGCCAGCAGTGACGGGAGCTCCTACAATGAGCAGTTCTTC. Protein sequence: CASSDGSSYNEQFF.

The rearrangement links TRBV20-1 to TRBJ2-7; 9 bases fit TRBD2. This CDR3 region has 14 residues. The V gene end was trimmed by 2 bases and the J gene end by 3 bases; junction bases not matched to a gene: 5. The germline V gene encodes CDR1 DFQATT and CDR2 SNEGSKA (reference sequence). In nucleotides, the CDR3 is TGCAGTGCTAGAACTAGCGGGCACCGCTACGAGCAGTACTTC. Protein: CSARTSGHRYEQYF.

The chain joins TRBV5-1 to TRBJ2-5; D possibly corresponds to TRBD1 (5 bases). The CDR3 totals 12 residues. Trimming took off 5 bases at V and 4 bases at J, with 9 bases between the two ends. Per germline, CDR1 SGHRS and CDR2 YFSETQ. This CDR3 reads CASSSTGETQYF. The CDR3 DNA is TGCGCCAGCAGTTCAACAGGAGAGACCCAGTACTTC. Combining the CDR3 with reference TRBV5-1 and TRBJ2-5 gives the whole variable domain KAGVTQTPRYLIKTRGQQVTLSCSPISGHRSVSWYQQTPGQGLQFLFEYFSETQRNKGNFPGRFSGRQFSNSRSEMNVSTLELGDSALYLCASSSTGETQYFGPGTRLLVL.

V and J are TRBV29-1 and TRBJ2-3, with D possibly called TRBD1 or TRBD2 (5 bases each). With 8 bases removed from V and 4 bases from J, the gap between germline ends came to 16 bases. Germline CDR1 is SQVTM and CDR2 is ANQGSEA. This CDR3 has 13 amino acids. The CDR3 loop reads CSLRDRPADTQYF. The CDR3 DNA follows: TGCAGCCTCCGGGACCGCCCGGCAGATACGCAGTATTTT.

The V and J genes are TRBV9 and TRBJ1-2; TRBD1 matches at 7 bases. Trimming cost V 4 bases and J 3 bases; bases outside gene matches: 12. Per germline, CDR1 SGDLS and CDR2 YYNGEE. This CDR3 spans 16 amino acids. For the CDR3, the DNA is TGTGCCAGCAGCAGGGGGCAGGGCGAGTGGGACTATGGCTACACCTTC. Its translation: CASSRGQGEWDYGYTF. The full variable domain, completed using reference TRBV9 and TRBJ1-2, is DSGVTQTPKHLITATGQRVTLRCSPRSGDLSVYWYQQSLDQGLQFLIQYYNGEERAKGNILERFSAQQFPDLHSELNLSSLELGDSALYFCASSRGQGEWDYGYTFGSGTRLTVV.

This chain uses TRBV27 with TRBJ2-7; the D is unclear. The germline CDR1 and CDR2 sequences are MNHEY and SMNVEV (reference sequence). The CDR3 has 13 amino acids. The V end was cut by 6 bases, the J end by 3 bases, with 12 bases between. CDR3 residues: CASRPNQDYEQYF. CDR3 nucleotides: TGTGCCAGCAGACCAAACCAAGACTACGAGCAGTACTTC.

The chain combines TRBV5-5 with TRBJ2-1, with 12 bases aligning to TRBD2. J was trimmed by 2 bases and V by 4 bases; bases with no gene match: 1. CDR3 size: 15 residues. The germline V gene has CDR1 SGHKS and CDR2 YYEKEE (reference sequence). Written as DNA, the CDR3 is TGTGCCAGCAGCCCTAGCGGGAGGGCCTACAATGAGCAGTTCTTC. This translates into CASSPSGRAYNEQFF.

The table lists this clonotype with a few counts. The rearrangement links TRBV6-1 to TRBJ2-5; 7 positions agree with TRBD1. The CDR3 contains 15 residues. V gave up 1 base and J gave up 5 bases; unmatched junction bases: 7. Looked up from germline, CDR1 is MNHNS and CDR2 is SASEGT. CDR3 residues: CASSEVVEGAETQYF. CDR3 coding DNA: TGTGCCAGCAGTGAAGTCGTTGAGGGGGCTGAGACCCAGTACTTC.